Following are 4 T cell receptor beta chains from one sample sequenced in a study of glioma-infiltrating T cells. The iRepertoire nested amplicon-rescue multiplex PCR amplified TCR alpha and beta CDR3s from RNA. TCRdb re-derived calls from the multiplex PCR reads in MiXCR, one entry per CDR3 protein. Here the sample spans 93,000 or so distinct CDR3 sequences, approximately 28% being singletons. The sample consisted of glioma tissue, nonneoplastic brain tissue, or PBMCs (not recorded which). These TCRs come from a human donor with low-grade glioma or glioblastoma, undergoing nonglioma brain surgery, or in good health (not recorded which).

This clonotype has a handful of counts. The V call is TRBV7-2, the J call TRBJ1-2; 9 bases are shared with TRBD1. With V trimmed by 1 base and J by 2 bases, 8 bases remained unmatched. The CDR3 is 17 amino acids. Germline-derived CDR1 and CDR2 are SGHTA and FQGNSA. CDR3 loop: CASSLVGDRVGNYGYTF. CDR3 DNA sequence: TGTGCCAGCAGCTTAGTGGGGGACAGGGTTGGGAACTATGGCTACACCTTC.

This clonotype was observed many times. The rearrangement uses TRBV12-3 or TRBV12-4 and TRBJ2-3; TRBD2 matches 7 bases. After removal of 6 bases from V and 3 bases from J, the junction contained 3 bases not matched to a gene. CDR3 length equals 13 residues. The CDR3 sequence: CASSNSGTDTQYF. The CDR3 DNA reads TGTGCCAGCAGCAATAGCGGGACAGATACGCAGTATTTT.

This clonotype came up many times. CDR3 amino acids: CASSQDMGEAFF. CDR3 DNA sequence: TGTGCCAGCAGCCAAGATATGGGCGAAGCTTTCTTT. The chain carries TRBV3-1 and TRBJ1-1, with D uncertain. Germline values: CDR1 LGHDT, CDR2 YNNKEL (reference sequence). V lost 0 bases to trimming and J lost 8 bases, with 7 bases between them. The CDR3 is made up of 12 amino acids.

This clonotype appeared many times. The chain uses TRBV7-6 and TRBJ2-2; D unresolved. Trimming left V 3 bases short and J 1 base short, with 15 bases between. The CDR3 has 17 residues. Germline CDR1 reads SGHVS; CDR2 reads FNYEAQ. The CDR3 coding sequence is TGTGCCAGCAGCTTCCAGCAAGGCGTCGGGAACACCGGGGAGCTGTTTTTT. This codes for CASSFQQGVGNTGELFF.